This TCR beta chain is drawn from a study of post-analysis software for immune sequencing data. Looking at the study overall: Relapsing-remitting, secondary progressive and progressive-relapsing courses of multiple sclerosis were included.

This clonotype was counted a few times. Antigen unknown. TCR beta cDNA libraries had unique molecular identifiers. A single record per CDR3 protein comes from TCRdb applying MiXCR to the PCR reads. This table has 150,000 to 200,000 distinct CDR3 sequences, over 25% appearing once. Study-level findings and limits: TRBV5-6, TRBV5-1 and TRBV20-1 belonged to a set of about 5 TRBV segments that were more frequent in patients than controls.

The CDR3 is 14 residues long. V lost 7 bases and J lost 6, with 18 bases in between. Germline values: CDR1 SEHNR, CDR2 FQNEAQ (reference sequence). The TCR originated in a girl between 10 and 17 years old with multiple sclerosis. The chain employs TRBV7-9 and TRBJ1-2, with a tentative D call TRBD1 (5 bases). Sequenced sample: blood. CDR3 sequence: CASTRDSQTNGYTF. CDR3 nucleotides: TGTGCCAGCACCAGAGACAGTCAAACGAATGGCTACACCTTC.